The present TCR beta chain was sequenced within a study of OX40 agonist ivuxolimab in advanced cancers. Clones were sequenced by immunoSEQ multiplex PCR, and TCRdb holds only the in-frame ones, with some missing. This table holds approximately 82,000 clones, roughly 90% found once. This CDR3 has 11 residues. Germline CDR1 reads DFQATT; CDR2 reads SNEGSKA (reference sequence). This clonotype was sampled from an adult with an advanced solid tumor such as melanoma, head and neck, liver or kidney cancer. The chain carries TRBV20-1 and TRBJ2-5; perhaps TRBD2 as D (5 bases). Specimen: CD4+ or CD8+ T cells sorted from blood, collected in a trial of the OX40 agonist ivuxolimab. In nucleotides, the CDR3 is TGCAGCCCACTAGGCGGGGAGACCCAGTACTTC. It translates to CSPLGGETQYF.